The 32 T cell receptor beta chains listed next were all sequenced from one sample in a study of cytomegalovirus exposure and HLA in healthy donors. The PCR employed 60 Vbeta primers together with 13 Jbeta primers. This table comes from immunoSEQ multiplex PCR, and its TCRdb copy is limited to in-frame clones, with some not included. Among some 120,000 clones listed, about 80% were seen once. Sequencing input: PBMCs. Every receptor here comes from a woman aged 18 to 35 in good health and CMV-seropositive.

This rearrangement joins TRBV19 to TRBJ2-2; no definite D call. The CDR3 length is 14 residues. Trimming removed 0 bases from V and 3 bases from J, with 5 bases in between. The germline CDR1 and CDR2 sequences are LNHDA and SQIVND (reference sequence). The CDR3 reads CASSIDGYTGELFF. As DNA, the CDR3 is TGTGCCAGTAGTATAGACGGTTACACCGGGGAGCTGTTTTTT.

The chain has TRBV7-9 and TRBJ2-4; 10 bases line up with TRBD2. CDR3 length: 15 amino acids. V shed 1 base, J shed 8 bases, and the junction held 5 bases outside the gene matches. Germline V gene sequence: CDR1 SEHNR, CDR2 FQNEAQ (reference sequence). The CDR3 reads CASSLGLAGGDIQYF. The CDR3 DNA reads TGTGCCAGCAGCTTAGGACTAGCGGGTGGGGACATTCAGTACTTC.

The chain is built from TRBV5-1 and TRBJ2-3; TRBD2 might be the D (10 bases). Trimming cost V 3 bases and J 3 bases, with 20 bases left between them. From germline, CDR1 is SGHRS and CDR2 YFSETQ. This CDR3 has 17 residues. The CDR3 reads CASSSAGGTGRTDTQYF. The CDR3 region has the DNA TGCGCCAGCAGCTCAGCGGGGGGGACAGGGAGGACAGATACGCAGTATTTT.

The genes are TRBV6-5 and TRBJ1-1; 9 nucleotides agree with TRBD1. This CDR3 contains 14 residues. Per germline, CDR1 MNHEY and CDR2 SVGAGI. Trimming cost V 7 bases and J 4 bases; bases outside gene matches: 7. This CDR3 is CASTYDRGVTEAFF. CDR3 coding DNA: TGTGCCAGCACATACGACAGGGGGGTCACTGAAGCTTTCTTT.

This clone was seen only once. The junction and the germline gene differ at one end; a read error may be behind it. The chain couples TRBV11-2 to TRBJ1-2; 8 bases are shared with TRBD1. Germline V gene data show CDR1 as SGHAT and CDR2 as FQNNGV. The CDR3 runs 17 residues. For the CDR3, the DNA is TGTGTCAGCAGCTTTTTCACAGGGGGAGGGGGGGACTATGGCTACACCTTC. This translates into CVSSFFTGGGGDYGYTF.

The chain combines TRBV6-5 with TRBJ2-7, with D possibly matching TRBD2 (5 bases). CDR1 is MNHEY and CDR2 is SVGAGI in the germline V gene. V shed 0 bases and J shed 0 bases, with 12 bases lying between them. CDR3 length: 16 amino acids. The CDR3 protein is CASSYSIALISYEQYF. CDR3 nucleotide sequence: TGTGCCAGCAGTTACTCTATAGCGCTTATCTCCTACGAGCAGTACTTC.

The chain recombines TRBV7-8 with TRBJ1-5, with TRBD1 matching 7 bases. Germline CDR1 SGHVS, CDR2 FQNEAQ. Trimming removed 6 bases from V and 0 bases from J; junction bases left unmatched: 14. The CDR3 consists of 18 residues. CDR3 sequence reads: CASSLARDSLFSNQPQHF. CDR3 coding DNA: TGTGCCAGCAGTCTTGCACGGGACAGCCTCTTTAGCAATCAGCCCCAGCATTTT.

The chain is built from TRBV5-1 and TRBJ1-1; 9 bases agree with TRBD1. Looked up from germline, CDR1 is SGHRS and CDR2 is YFSETQ. The CDR3 totals 16 residues. V dropped 0 bases and J dropped 1; count of bases not matched to a gene: 4. The CDR3 sequence: CASSLGQGGRNTEAFF. The CDR3 DNA sequence: TGCGCCAGCAGCTTGGGACAGGGGGGTAGGAACACTGAAGCTTTCTTT.

The chain employs TRBV6-1 and TRBJ2-3; 11 bases match TRBD1. The CDR3 covers 15 residues. The germline V gene has CDR1 MNHNS and CDR2 SASEGT. J lost 5 bases, V lost 2 bases, and 3 bases had no gene match. The CDR3 coding sequence is TGTGCCAGCAGTGAACGGACAGGGGGCAGAGATACGCAGTATTTT. Translated: CASSERTGGRDTQYF.

The V and J genes are TRBV5-5 and TRBJ1-4; 10 nucleotides align to TRBD1. The ends lost 4 bases at V and 7 bases at J; junction bases unmatched: 13. Germline values: CDR1 SGHKS, CDR2 YYEKEE (reference sequence). CDR3 length: 17 residues. The CDR3 coding sequence is TGTGCCAGCAGCGCGACAGGGGGCGAGATCGTGGTTGAAAAACTGTTTTTT. It encodes CASSATGGEIVVEKLFF.

The chain has TRBV11-2 and TRBJ2-7, with D possibly matching TRBD2 (7 bases). V dropped 6 bases and J dropped 3 bases, with 18 bases sitting between them. CDR1 is SGHAT and CDR2 is FQNNGV in the germline V gene. The CDR3 loop spans 15 amino acids. The CDR3 DNA reads TGTGCCAGCAGAGCTCCGGGGAGGGGGATCTACGAGCAGTACTTC. Translation: CASRAPGRGIYEQYF. The full variable domain, its missing parts supplied by reference TRBV11-2 and TRBJ2-7, is EAGVAQSPRYKIIEKRQSVAFWCNPISGHATLYWYQQILGQGPKLLIQFQNNGVVDDSQLPKDRFSAERLKGVDSTLKIQPAKLEDSAVYLCASRAPGRGIYEQYFGPGTRLTVT.

This chain connects TRBV7-6 to TRBJ1-1; 10 bases are a match to TRBD1. Germline values: CDR1 SGHVS, CDR2 FNYEAQ. With V trimmed by 4 bases and J by 4 bases, 3 bases remained unmatched. This CDR3 contains 14 residues. The CDR3 coding sequence is TGTGCCAGCAGCTATGGGACAGGGGTCACTGAAGCTTTCTTT. Residues: CASSYGTGVTEAFF.

This clone appeared a few times. V and J are TRBV19 and TRBJ2-7, with D perhaps TRBD2 (6 bases). The CDR3 contains 13 residues. V lost 5 bases and J 3 bases, leaving 11 bases between the germline ends. The germline gives CDR1 LNHDA, CDR2 SQIVND (reference sequence). The CDR3: CASSGTVYYEQYF. For the CDR3, the DNA is TGTGCCAGTAGTGGGACTGTTTACTACGAGCAGTACTTC.

The V gene is TRBV28, the J gene TRBJ2-7, with 8 bases lining up with TRBD1. The J segment lost 2 bases and the V segment lost 6 bases, leaving 3 bases of the junction unmatched. This CDR3 is 13 amino acids long. Looked up from germline, CDR1 is MDHEN and CDR2 is SYDVKM. The CDR3, as DNA: TGTGCCAGCAGAGGACAGGGTACCTACGAGCAGTACTTC. It codes for CASRGQGTYEQYF.

The chain uses TRBV5-1 and TRBJ2-1; D is ambiguous. The germline V gene encodes CDR1 SGHRS and CDR2 YFSETQ. The CDR3 totals 12 residues. V lost 3 bases to trimming and J lost 7 bases, with 8 bases between them. CDR3: CASSSPENEQFF. The CDR3 nucleotides read TGCGCCAGCAGCTCCCCGGAGAATGAGCAGTTCTTC. The full variable domain, completed using reference TRBV5-1 and TRBJ2-1, is KAGVTQTPRYLIKTRGQQVTLSCSPISGHRSVSWYQQTPGQGLQFLFEYFSETQRNKGNFPGRFSGRQFSNSRSEMNVSTLELGDSALYLCASSSPENEQFFGPGTRLTVL.

In its sample, this clone was seen once. The rearrangement joins TRBV19 to TRBJ1-2; possible D gene TRBD1, 6 bases. Looked up from germline, CDR1 is LNHDA and CDR2 is SQIVND (reference sequence). The CDR3 runs 13 residues. Trimming cost V 5 bases and J 5 bases, with 12 bases left between them. CDR3 region: CASSGGDRYGYTF. The CDR3 nucleotides are TGTGCCAGTAGTGGCGGCGACAGGTATGGCTACACCTTC.

This clone was detected only a few times. The chain combines TRBV27 with TRBJ1-2; D ambiguous. The CDR3 totals 15 residues. The V gene's germline CDR1 is MNHEY and CDR2 SMNVEV (reference sequence). Trimming stripped 2 bases from V and 5 bases from J, with 15 bases between. CDR3 region: CASSLGSRSLYGYTF. The CDR3 region has the DNA TGTGCCAGCAGTTTAGGCTCCCGGAGCCTTTATGGCTACACCTTC.

Only a few counts were recorded for this clone. The junction differs from germline at one of its ends, possibly a read error. CDR3 in amino acids: CMTRRPRFEAFF. The CDR3 DNA reads as TGCATGACTCGGCGGCCGCGATTTGAAGCTTTCTTT. The chain has TRBV6-5 and TRBJ1-1; D remains ambiguous. The germline gives CDR1 MNHEY, CDR2 SVGAGI. There are 12 residues in the CDR3.

The genes are TRBV11-2 and TRBJ2-7; D gene uncertain. From germline, CDR1 is SGHAT and CDR2 FQNNGV. The CDR3 is 11 amino acids. The germline V and J ends were trimmed by 1 base and 12 bases, with 10 bases remaining between them. In DNA, the CDR3 is TGTGCCAGCAGCTTAGGTCAACTGTCGTACTTC. This sequence encodes CASSLGQLSYF. The full variable domain, with the rest looked up from reference TRBV11-2 and TRBJ2-7, is EAGVAQSPRYKIIEKRQSVAFWCNPISGHATLYWYQQILGQGPKLLIQFQNNGVVDDSQLPKDRFSAERLKGVDSTLKIQPAKLEDSAVYLCASSLGQLSYFGPGTRLTVT.

The CDR3 DNA reads TGTGCCAGCAGTGAAGGGACTAGCGTAGCCTACGAGCAGTACTTC. It yields the protein CASSEGTSVAYEQYF. J is TRBJ2-7 and V is TRBV6-1, with TRBD2 matching over 9 bases. CDR1 is MNHNS and CDR2 is SASEGT in the germline V gene. The CDR3 has 15 amino acids. Trimming at V came to 1 base and at J to 2 bases, leaving 3 bases not matched to a gene.

This clone was detected a few times. As DNA, the CDR3 is TGTGCCAGCAGTTTGGCAGGACTTAGAAATCAGCCCCAGCATTTT. It encodes CASSLAGLRNQPQHF. This sequence joins TRBV28 and TRBJ1-5, with no clear D. V was shortened by 3 bases and J by 4 bases, with 13 bases between the two germline ends. The CDR3 totals 15 residues. The V gene's germline CDR1 is MDHEN and CDR2 SYDVKM.

This chain connects TRBV19 to TRBJ2-3; maybe TRBD2 (5 bases). Deletions cut 3 bases from V and 1 base from J, with 11 bases between. Germline V lookup: CDR1 LNHDA, CDR2 SQIVND (reference sequence). This CDR3 is 15 amino acids long. The CDR3 sequence is CASSMDAEGTDTQYF. The CDR3 DNA sequence: TGTGCCAGTAGTATGGACGCGGAGGGCACAGATACGCAGTATTTT.

About this clone itself: The conserved phenylalanine or tryptophan normally closing the CDR3 is absent here, so this likely arose from a read error. The chain's CDR3 is CASSIDRGSTNEKLFL. In nucleotides, the CDR3 is TGTGCCAGTAGTATAGATAGGGGATCAACTAATGAAAAACTGTTTCTT. The chain uses TRBV19 and TRBJ1-4, with a weak D call TRBD1 (5 bases). CDR1 LNHDA and CDR2 SQIVND come from the germline V gene (reference sequence). This CDR3 contains 16 residues. V shed 0 bases and J shed 0 bases, with 8 bases lying between them.

The chain combines TRBV2 with TRBJ1-1; 8 nucleotides line up with TRBD1. Unmatched junction bases numbered 8, after V lost 6 bases and J lost 5 bases. CDR3 length equals 14 residues. Germline V gene data show CDR1 as SNHLY and CDR2 as FYNNEI. This CDR3 is CASRPLQGETEAFF. DNA of the CDR3: TGTGCCAGCAGGCCCTTACAGGGGGAGACTGAAGCTTTCTTT.

Worth noting for this clone: Germline is not matched at one junction end, which may reflect a read error. The chain joins TRBV7-7 to TRBJ2-5, with 13 bases that match TRBD2. CDR1 is SSHAT, CDR2 FNYEAQ, per germline (reference sequence). This CDR3 contains 15 residues. The CDR3 is CASSSGLAGQETQYF. The CDR3 DNA is TGTGCTAGCAGCTCGGGACTAGCGGGACAAGAGACCCAGTACTTC. Combining the CDR3 with reference TRBV7-7 and TRBJ2-5 gives the whole variable domain GAGVSQSPRYKVTKRGQDVTLRCDPISSHATLYWYQQALGQGPEFLTYFNYEAQPDKSGLPSDRFSAERPEGSISTLTIQRTEQRDSAMYRCASSSGLAGQETQYFGPGTRLLVL.

The chain has TRBV7-9 and TRBJ2-5; a weak D match, TRBD1 (5 bases). This CDR3 region has 11 residues. Germline V gene lookup returns CDR1 SEHNR and CDR2 FQNEAQ (reference sequence). Trimming cost V 1 base and J 14 bases, with 11 bases left between them. In DNA, the CDR3 is TGTGCCAGCAGCTTAGGGGGCCAAGTTTACTTC. Its translation: CASSLGGQVYF.

The chain combines TRBV28 with TRBJ1-1, with D possibly matching TRBD1 (5 bases). The CDR3 is 14 amino acids. Trimming removed 6 bases from V and 3 bases from J, with 14 bases in between. Germline-derived CDR1 and CDR2 are MDHEN and SYDVKM. CDR3 in amino acids: CASSLWGTDTEAFF. CDR3 sequence (DNA): TGTGCCAGCAGCCTATGGGGGACTGACACTGAAGCTTTCTTT.

The chain carries TRBV10-1 and TRBJ2-7, with 10 bases identical to TRBD2. The CDR3 runs 14 residues. Germline-derived CDR1 and CDR2 are WNHNN and SYGVQD (reference sequence). With 5 bases clipped from V and 4 bases from J, the junction kept 5 bases outside the gene matches. This CDR3 reads CASSSSGRAYEQYF. DNA for the CDR3: TGCGCCAGCAGTTCCAGCGGGAGGGCTTACGAGCAGTACTTC.

The chain joins TRBV2 to TRBJ2-5; tentatively, D is TRBD2 (5 bases). The CDR3 is 13 amino acids. Germline values: CDR1 SNHLY, CDR2 FYNNEI. Trimming pared 8 bases from V and 3 bases from J, leaving 13 bases between. The CDR3 sequence is CASLQEGEETQYF. CDR3 bases: TGTGCCAGCCTACAAGAGGGAGAAGAGACCCAGTACTTC.

The chain couples TRBV2 to TRBJ1-5, with D uncertain. Trimming took 4 bases from V and 1 from J, leaving 8 bases between them. Germline CDR1 and CDR2: SNHLY and FYNNEI. CDR3 size: 14 residues. CDR3 sequence reads: CASSVVRSNQPQHF. CDR3 bases: TGTGCCAGCAGTGTGGTGAGAAGCAATCAGCCCCAGCATTTT.

The chain has TRBV30 and TRBJ2-3, with 13 nucleotides matching TRBD2. CDR1 is GTSNPN, CDR2 SVGIG, per germline (reference sequence). This CDR3 is built from 15 residues. Losses at the gene ends were 3 bases for V and 6 bases for J; bases not matched to a gene: 6. The CDR3 loop is CAWSDGLAGADTQYF. CDR3 sequence (DNA): TGTGCCTGGAGCGATGGACTAGCGGGAGCGGATACGCAGTATTTT.

J is TRBJ1-3 and V is TRBV11-3, with a tentative D call TRBD1 (6 bases). The CDR3 runs to 20 residues. The V end lost 5 bases, the J end lost 0 bases, and 26 bases lay between the germline ends. Germline CDR1 is SGHNT and CDR2 is YENEEA. The CDR3, as DNA: TGTGCCAGCAGCCCATCCTTTACCCTACAGGGTCTTGGCTCTGGAAACACCATATATTTT. Translating it yields CASSPSFTLQGLGSGNTIYF. Together with reference TRBV11-3 and TRBJ1-3, the CDR3 gives the full variable domain: EAGVVQSPRYKIIEKKQPVAFWCNPISGHNTLYWYLQNLGQGPELLIRYENEEAVDDSQLPKDRFSAERLKGVDSTLKIQPAELGDSAVYLCASSPSFTLQGLGSGNTIYFGEGSWLTVV.